What follows is one T cell receptor (beta chain) and its context. The data stem from a study of cytomegalovirus exposure and HLA in healthy donors. The PCR made use of 60 Vbeta and 13 Jbeta primers. Assay: immunoSEQ multiplex PCR; the TCRdb copy retains only in-frame clones and omits some. The table records roughly 160,000 clones, about 79% of them present only once. This TCR came from a man in his fifties or sixties in good health and CMV-seropositive. The sequencing input was PBMCs.

Here the CDR3 DNA reads TGTGCCAGCTCGGGTCGGACTAGCGGGGGCCCAAACACCGGGGAGCTGTTTTTT. It specifies CASSGRTSGGPNTGELFF. This rearrangement joins TRBV18 to TRBJ2-2; 13 bases are shared with TRBD2. Losses at the gene ends were 6 bases for V and 2 bases for J; bases not matched to a gene: 9. Germline CDR1 is KGHSH and CDR2 is LQKENI. CDR3 length: 18 amino acids.